This T cell receptor beta chain was sequenced for a study of beta chain features in type 1 diabetes. Regarding the study as a whole: Among patients with Type 1 diabetes, TCRB CDR3s were moderately but significantly shorter in every one of the four CD4+ subsets. Short templates might get an advantage during PCR, and this would be equal in patients and controls.

Comments on this clone: Its specificity is not known.

With 2 bases clipped from V and 0 bases from J, the junction kept 10 bases outside the gene matches. Germline CDR1 and CDR2: MNHNS and SASEGT. CDR3 length: 18 amino acids. Expressed TCRB transcripts were sequenced after all isolated RNA was converted to cDNA. Data came from immunoSEQ multiplex PCR; TCRdb stores just in-frame clones and leaves some out. Among under 150,000 clones listed, approximately 10% were seen once. The chain uses TRBV6-1 and TRBJ2-3, with 8 bases that match TRBD2. Sequencing used central memory CD4+ T cells from blood. This TCR was recovered from a man between 25 and 39 years old with type 1 diabetes. The chain's CDR3 is CASSEPPTSVYSTDTQYF. As DNA, the CDR3 is TGTGCCAGCAGTGAACCCCCGACTAGCGTGTATAGCACAGATACGCAGTATTTT.